This TCR beta chain was found in a study of T cells in Graves' hyperthyroidism and ophthalmopathy. This clonotype was counted at least ten times. Trimming removed 6 bases from V and 1 base from J, with 23 bases in between. Germline lookup yields CDR1 MNHNS and CDR2 SASEGT. CDR3 length: 18 residues. Researchers amplified the TCR beta CDR3 regions from RNA transcripts. During a first-round RT-PCR of the TCR CDR3, the HTBI primer set was used. TCRdb reprocessed the multiplex PCR reads via MiXCR and lists one record per CDR3 protein. The data show fewer than 900,000 distinct CDR3 sequences, with about 15% seen just once and around 7.7% held by the top ten.

This sequence joins TRBV6-1 and TRBJ2-3; D is ambiguous. Sequences were obtained from blood. This receptor was obtained from a man aged 18 to 29 with Graves' hyperthyroidism. This chain's CDR3 is CASRGMMPGLGRTDTQYF. The CDR3 DNA is TGTGCCAGCAGGGGAATGATGCCGGGCCTCGGGCGCACAGATACGCAGTATTTT.